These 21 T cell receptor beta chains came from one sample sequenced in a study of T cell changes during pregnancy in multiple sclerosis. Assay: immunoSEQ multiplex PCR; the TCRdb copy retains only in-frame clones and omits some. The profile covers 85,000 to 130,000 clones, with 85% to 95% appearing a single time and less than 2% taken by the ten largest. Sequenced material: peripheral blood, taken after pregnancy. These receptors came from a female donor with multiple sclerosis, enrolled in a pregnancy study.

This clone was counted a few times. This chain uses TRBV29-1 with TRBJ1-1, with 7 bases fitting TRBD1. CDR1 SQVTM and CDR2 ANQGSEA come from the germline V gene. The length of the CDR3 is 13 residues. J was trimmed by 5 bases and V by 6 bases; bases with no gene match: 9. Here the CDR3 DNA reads TGCAGCGTAGCCCCCACAGGGGCGACTGAAGCTTTCTTT. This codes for CSVAPTGATEAFF.

The DNA for the CDR3 is TGTGCCAGCACGGGGAATCCGAACACTGAAGCTTTCTTT. It specifies CASTGNPNTEAFF. The V gene is TRBV14, the J gene TRBJ1-1, with unresolved D. The V end lost 7 bases, the J end lost 1 base, and 10 bases lay between the germline ends. Germline V lookup: CDR1 SGHDN, CDR2 FVKESK. The CDR3 runs to 13 residues.

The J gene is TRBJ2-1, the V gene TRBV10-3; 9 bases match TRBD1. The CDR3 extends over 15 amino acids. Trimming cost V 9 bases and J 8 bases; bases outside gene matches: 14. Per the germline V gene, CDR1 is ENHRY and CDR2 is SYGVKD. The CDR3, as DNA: TGTGCCATGCGGACAGGGGCGGGCCCAGGCGATGAGCAGTTCTTC. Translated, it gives CAMRTGAGPGDEQFF.

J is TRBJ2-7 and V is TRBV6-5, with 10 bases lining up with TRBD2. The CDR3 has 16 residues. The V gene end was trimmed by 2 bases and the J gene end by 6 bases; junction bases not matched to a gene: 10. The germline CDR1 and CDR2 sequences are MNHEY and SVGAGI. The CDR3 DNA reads TGTGCCAGCAGTTACGTGGCTAGCGGGGGCCCCCTCGAGCAGTACTTC. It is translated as CASSYVASGGPLEQYF.

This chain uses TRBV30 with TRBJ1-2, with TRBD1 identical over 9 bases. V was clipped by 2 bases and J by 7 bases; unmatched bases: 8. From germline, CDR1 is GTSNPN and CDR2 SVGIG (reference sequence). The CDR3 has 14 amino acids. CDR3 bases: TGTGCCTGGAGTCAGGAAACAGGGGGCCGTGGCTACACCTTC. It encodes CAWSQETGGRGYTF.

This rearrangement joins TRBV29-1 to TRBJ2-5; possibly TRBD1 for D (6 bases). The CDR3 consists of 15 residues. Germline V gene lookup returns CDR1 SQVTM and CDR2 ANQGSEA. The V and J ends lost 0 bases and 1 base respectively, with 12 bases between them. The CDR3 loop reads CSVEEVGRGQETQYF. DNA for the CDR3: TGCAGCGTTGAAGAGGTCGGCAGGGGCCAAGAGACCCAGTACTTC. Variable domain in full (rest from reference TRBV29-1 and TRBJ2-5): SAVISQKPSRDICQRGTSLTIQCQVDSQVTMMFWYRQQPGQSLTLIATANQGSEATYESGFVIDKFPISRPNLTFSTLTVSNMSPEDSSIYLCSVEEVGRGQETQYFGPGTRLLVL.

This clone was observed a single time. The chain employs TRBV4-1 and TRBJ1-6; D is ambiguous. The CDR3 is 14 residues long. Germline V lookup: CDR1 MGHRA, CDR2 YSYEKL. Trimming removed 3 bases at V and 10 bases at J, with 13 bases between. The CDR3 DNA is TGCGCCAGCAGCCAGTTTACTCCTGAGTCACCCCTCCACTTT. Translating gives CASSQFTPESPLHF.

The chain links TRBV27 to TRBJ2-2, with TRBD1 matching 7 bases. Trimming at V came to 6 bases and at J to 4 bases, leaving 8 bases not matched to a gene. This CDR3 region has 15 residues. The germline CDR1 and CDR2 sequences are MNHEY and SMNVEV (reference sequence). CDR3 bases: TGTGCCAGCAGACCGCCGGGACAGCCCACCGGGGAGCTGTTTTTT. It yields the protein CASRPPGQPTGELFF.

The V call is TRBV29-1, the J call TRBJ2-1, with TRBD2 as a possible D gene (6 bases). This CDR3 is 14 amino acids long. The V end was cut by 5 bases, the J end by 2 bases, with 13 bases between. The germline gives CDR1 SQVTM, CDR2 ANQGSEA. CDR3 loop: CSVLRGDPYNEQFF. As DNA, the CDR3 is TGCAGCGTTCTCCGCGGGGACCCCTACAATGAGCAGTTCTTC.

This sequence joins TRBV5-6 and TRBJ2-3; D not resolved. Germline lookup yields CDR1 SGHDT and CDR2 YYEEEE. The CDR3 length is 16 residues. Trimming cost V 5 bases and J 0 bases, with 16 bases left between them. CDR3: CASSTATKASTDTQYF. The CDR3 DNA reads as TGTGCCAGCAGTACCGCTACTAAAGCTAGCACAGATACGCAGTATTTT. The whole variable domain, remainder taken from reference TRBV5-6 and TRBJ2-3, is DAGVTQSPTHLIKTRGQQVTLRCSPKSGHDTVSWYQQALGQGPQFIFQYYEEEERQRGNFPDRFSGHQFPNYSSELNVNALLLGDSALYLCASSTATKASTDTQYFGPGTRLTVL.

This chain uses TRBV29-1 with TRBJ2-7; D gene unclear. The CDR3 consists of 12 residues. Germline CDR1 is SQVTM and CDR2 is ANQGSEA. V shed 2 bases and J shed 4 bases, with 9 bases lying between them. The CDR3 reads CSVENALYEQYF. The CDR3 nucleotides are TGCAGCGTTGAAAACGCGCTATACGAGCAGTACTTC.

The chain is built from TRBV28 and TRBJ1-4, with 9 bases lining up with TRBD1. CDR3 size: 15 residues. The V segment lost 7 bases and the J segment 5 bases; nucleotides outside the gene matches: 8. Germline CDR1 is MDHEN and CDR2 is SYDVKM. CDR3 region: CASTLQGARNEKLFF. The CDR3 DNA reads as TGTGCCAGCACCCTACAGGGGGCTAGGAATGAAAAACTGTTTTTT.

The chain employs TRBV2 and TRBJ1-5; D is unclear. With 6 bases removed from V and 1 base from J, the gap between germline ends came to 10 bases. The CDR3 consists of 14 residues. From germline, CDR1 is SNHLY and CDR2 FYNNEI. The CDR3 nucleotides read TGTGCCAGCAGCCGGGTATTGAGCAATCAGCCCCAGCATTTT. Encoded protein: CASSRVLSNQPQHF.

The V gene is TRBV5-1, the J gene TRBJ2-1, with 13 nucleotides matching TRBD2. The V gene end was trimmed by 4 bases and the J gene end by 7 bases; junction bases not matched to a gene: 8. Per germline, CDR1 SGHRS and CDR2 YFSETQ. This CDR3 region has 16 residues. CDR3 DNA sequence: TGCGCCAGCAGCCTAACCGGGACTAGCGGGACTAATGAGCAGTTCTTC. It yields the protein CASSLTGTSGTNEQFF.

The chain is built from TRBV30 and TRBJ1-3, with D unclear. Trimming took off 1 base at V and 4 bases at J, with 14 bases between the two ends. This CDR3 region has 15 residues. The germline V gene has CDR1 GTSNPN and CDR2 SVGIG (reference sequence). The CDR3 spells CAWSAARYSGNTIYF. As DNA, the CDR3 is TGTGCCTGGAGTGCCGCCCGATATAGCGGAAACACCATATATTTT.

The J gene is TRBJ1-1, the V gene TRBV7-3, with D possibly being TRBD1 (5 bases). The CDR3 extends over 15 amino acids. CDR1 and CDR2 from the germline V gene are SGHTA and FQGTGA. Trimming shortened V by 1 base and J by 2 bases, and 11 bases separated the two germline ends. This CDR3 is CASSLNGGANTEAFF. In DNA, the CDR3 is TGTGCCAGCAGCTTAAATGGCGGGGCCAACACTGAAGCTTTCTTT.

CDR3 sequence: CASSFSPGQGIPGELFF. The DNA of the CDR3 is TGTGCCAGTAGTTTCTCGCCGGGACAGGGAATCCCCGGGGAGCTGTTTTTT. The chain couples TRBV19 to TRBJ2-2, with 9 bases matching TRBD1. The V gene end was trimmed by 5 bases and the J gene end by 6 bases; junction bases not matched to a gene: 13. Germline V gene lookup returns CDR1 LNHDA and CDR2 SQIVND (reference sequence). The CDR3 is 17 amino acids. The full variable domain, rest sourced from reference TRBV19 and TRBJ2-2, is DGGITQSPKYLFRKEGQNVTLSCEQNLNHDAMYWYRQDPGQGLRLIYYSQIVNDFQKGDIAEGYSVSREKKESFPLTVTSAQKNPTAFYLCASSFSPGQGIPGELFFGEGSRLTVL.

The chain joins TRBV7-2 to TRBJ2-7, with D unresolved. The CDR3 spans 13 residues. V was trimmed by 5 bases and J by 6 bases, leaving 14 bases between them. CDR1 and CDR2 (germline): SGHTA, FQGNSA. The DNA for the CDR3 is TGTGCCAGCAGCCCCCGGCTAGTTTTCGAGCAGTACTTC. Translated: CASSPRLVFEQYF. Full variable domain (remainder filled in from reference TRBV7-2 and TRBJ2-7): GAGVSQSPSNKVTEKGKDVELRCDPISGHTALYWYRQSLGQGLEFLIYFQGNSAPDKSGLPSDRFSAERTGGSVSTLTIQRTQQEDSAVYLCASSPRLVFEQYFGPGTRLTVT.

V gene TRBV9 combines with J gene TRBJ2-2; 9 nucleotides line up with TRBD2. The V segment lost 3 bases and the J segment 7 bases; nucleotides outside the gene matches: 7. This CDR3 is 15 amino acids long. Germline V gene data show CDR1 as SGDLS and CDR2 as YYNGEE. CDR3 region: CASSAVAGVGGELFF. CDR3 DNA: TGTGCCAGCAGCGCGGTAGCGGGAGTGGGCGGGGAGCTGTTTTTT.

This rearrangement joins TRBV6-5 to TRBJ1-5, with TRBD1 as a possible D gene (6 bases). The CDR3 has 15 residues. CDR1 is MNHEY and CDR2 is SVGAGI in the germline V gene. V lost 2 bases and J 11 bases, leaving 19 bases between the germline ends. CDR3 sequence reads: CASSYSRKQGSSQHF. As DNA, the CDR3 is TGTGCCAGCAGTTACAGCAGGAAACAGGGCTCGTCCCAGCATTTT.

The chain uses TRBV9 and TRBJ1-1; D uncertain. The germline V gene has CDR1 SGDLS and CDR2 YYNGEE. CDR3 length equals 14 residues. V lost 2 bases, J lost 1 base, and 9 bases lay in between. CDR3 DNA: TGTGCCAGCAGCGTGGAGATAAGGAACACTGAAGCTTTCTTT. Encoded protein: CASSVEIRNTEAFF.